This T cell receptor beta chain was observed in a study of cytomegalovirus exposure and HLA in healthy donors. Turning to this clone: Its antigen is not identified.

Method: immunoSEQ multiplex PCR; TCRdb's copy keeps in-frame clones and lacks some. The sample lists over 250,000 clones, around 90% occurring once. An approximately 120-subject validation cohort, separate from the approximately 670-subject first cohort, supplied the donors. Whole-study results and caveats: Within the 100 to 150 validation repertoires, first-cohort TCR clusters tended to co-occur, according to a later analysis.

Source material: PBMCs. This clonotype was obtained from a woman aged 30 to 39 in good health and CMV-seropositive.

This CDR3 is CASSYTGYEQFF. CDR3 in DNA: TGTGCCAGCAGTTACACAGGGTATGAGCAGTTCTTC. This chain links TRBV6-5 with TRBJ2-1; D may be TRBD1 (6 bases). CDR3 length: 12 amino acids. Trimming took off 2 bases at V and 8 bases at J, with 7 bases between the two ends. Germline CDR1 MNHEY, CDR2 SVGAGI.